Sequencing of this T cell receptor beta chain was carried out in a study of cytomegalovirus exposure and HLA in healthy donors. The J segment lost 0 bases and the V segment lost 4 bases, leaving 5 bases of the junction unmatched. Germline loops: CDR1 SQVTM, CDR2 ANQGSEA. There are 14 residues in the CDR3. The assay was immunoSEQ multiplex PCR, and TCRdb's table has in-frame clones only and misses some. The repertoire has about 120,000 clones, 85% of them found once; the top ten carry 2.1%. Findings of the study overall: In vitro confirmation showed three CMV-associated chains to be CMV antigen specific. The study designated roughly 160 TCR beta chains cytomegalovirus-associated. According to a later analysis, TCR clusters from the first cohort tended to co-occur in the approximately 120 validation repertoires. The classifier was said to identify cytomegalovirus status with high specificity and sensitivity.

For this clone: Its antigen remains unidentified.

J is TRBJ2-7 and V is TRBV29-1; 8 bases match TRBD2. The receptor comes from a woman in her twenties or thirties in good health and CMV-seronegative. The sequencing sample was made of PBMCs. CDR3 in DNA: TGCAGCGTTGCTAGCGGGCGAAGCTCCTACGAGCAGTACTTC. It yields the protein CSVASGRSSYEQYF.